The source of this T cell receptor beta chain is a study of blood T cell repertoires in COVID-19. Produced via immunoSEQ multiplex PCR; TCRdb's table is partial and in-frame only. The table records 240,000 or so clones, 87% of them present only once. V lost 0 bases and J lost 0, with 7 bases in between. There are 15 residues in the CDR3. Germline lookup yields CDR1 KGHDR and CDR2 SFDVKD. V gene TRBV24-1 combines with J gene TRBJ1-2; the D is unclear. The sample was peripheral blood. The sequence derives from a man in his 60s who had recovered from COVID-19. The CDR3 sequence is CATSDLQLPNYGYTF. CDR3 in DNA: TGTGCCACCAGTGATTTGCAGTTGCCTAACTATGGCTACACCTTC.